The rows below give T cell receptor beta chains drawn from one sample of a study of control samples from healthy donors and cancer patients. The table came from immunoSEQ multiplex PCR; TCRdb's copy has only in-frame clones and leaves some out. Here the sample spans about 160,000 clones, about 95% being singletons. Sample: PBMCs. All receptors derive from a man aged 55-75 years with colorectal cancer. Each CDR3 is given with its conserved first and last residue. The D gene is left open where the match is weak. The size field is filled for only some rows; it gives once, few, many or a size class.

J: TRBJ2-1; D: TRBD2; V: TRBV5-1; size: NA; CDR3: CASSLGLAGNNEQFF; DNA: TGCGCCAGCAGCTTGGGACTAGCGGGGAACAATGAGCAGTTCTTC
J: TRBJ2-7; D: NA; V: TRBV3-1/TRBV3-2; size: NA; CDR3: CASSPRANEQYF; DNA: TGTGCCAGCAGCCCCAGGGCGAACGAGCAGTACTTC
J: TRBJ2-1; D: NA; V: TRBV5-1; size: NA; CDR3: CASSLGGGSSYNEQFF; DNA: TGCGCCAGCAGCTTGGGAGGGGGAAGCTCCTACAATGAGCAGTTCTTC
J: TRBJ1-6; D: NA; V: TRBV28; size: NA; CDR3: CASSTQGSYNSPLHF; DNA: TGTGCCAGCAGCACACAGGGCTCCTATAATTCACCCCTCCACTTT
J: TRBJ1-2; D: NA; V: TRBV5-4; size: NA; CDR3: CASSSFSGGYTF; DNA: TGTGCCAGCAGCTCCTTCAGTGGCGGCTACACCTTC
J: TRBJ1-2; D: NA; V: TRBV7-9; size: once; CDR3: CASSLPFSNYGYTF; DNA: TGTGCCAGCAGCTTACCCTTCTCAAACTATGGCTACACCTTC
J: TRBJ1-5; D: NA; V: TRBV6-2/TRBV6-3; size: NA; CDR3: CASTYGAAGSNQPQHF; DNA: TGTGCCAGCACTTATGGGGCGGCGGGAAGCAATCAGCCCCAGCATTTT
J: TRBJ1-1; D: TRBD1; V: TRBV5-1; size: NA; CDR3: CASTLYPTGRDEAFF; DNA: TGCGCCAGCACCCTGTATCCGACAGGGCGGGATGAAGCTTTCTTT
J: TRBJ2-3; D: TRBD2; V: TRBV7-2; size: NA; CDR3: CASSLGTSGGSTDTQYF; DNA: TGTGCCAGCAGCTTGGGGACTAGCGGGGGGAGCACAGATACGCAGTATTTT
J: TRBJ1-2; D: TRBD1; V: TRBV28; size: NA; CDR3: CASSFRTGGLGYTF; DNA: TGTGCCAGCAGTTTTCGCACAGGGGGCTTGGGCTACACCTTC
J: TRBJ1-6; D: NA; V: TRBV27; size: NA; CDR3: CASTHSPSGALGNSPLHF; DNA: TGTGCCAGCACCCATAGCCCCTCAGGGGCCTTAGGGAATTCACCCCTCCACTTT
J: TRBJ1-2; D: NA; V: TRBV5-6; size: NA; CDR3: CASSSMVLDYGYTF; DNA: TGTGCCAGCAGCTCCATGGTCCTGGACTATGGCTACACCTTC
J: TRBJ1-1; D: NA; V: TRBV6-5; size: NA; CDR3: CASSRDLGGNTEAFF; DNA: TGTGCCAGCAGTAGGGACCTGGGGGGGAACACTGAAGCTTTCTTT
J: TRBJ1-4; D: NA; V: TRBV27; size: NA; CDR3: CASRASQTNEKLFF; DNA: TGTGCCAGCAGAGCTTCGCAAACTAATGAAAAACTGTTTTTT
J: TRBJ2-7; D: NA; V: TRBV7-2; size: few; CDR3: CASSSPGGLYEQYF; DNA: TGTGCCAGCAGCTCACCCGGGGGCCTCTACGAGCAGTACTTC
J: TRBJ2-2; D: NA; V: TRBV4-1; size: NA; CDR3: CASSQEFAVRPNTGELFF; DNA: TGCGCCAGCAGCCAAGAGTTCGCAGTCAGACCGAACACCGGGGAGCTGTTTTTT
J: TRBJ1-1; D: NA; V: TRBV27; size: NA; CDR3: CASSRTVNTEAFF; DNA: TGTGCCAGCAGCCGTACAGTGAACACTGAAGCTTTCTTT
J: TRBJ2-7; D: TRBD1; V: TRBV11-2; size: NA; CDR3: CASSLVGRGTYEQYF; DNA: TGTGCCAGCAGCTTAGTAGGCAGGGGGACCTACGAGCAGTACTTC
J: TRBJ1-5; D: TRBD1; V: TRBV27; size: NA; CDR3: CASSPRGQGADQPQHF; DNA: TGTGCCAGCAGTCCAAGGGGACAGGGGGCGGATCAGCCCCAGCATTTT
J: TRBJ1-1; D: NA; V: TRBV5-1; size: NA; CDR3: CASSPGGNTEAFF; DNA: TGCGCCAGCAGCCCGGGGGGAAACACTGAAGCTTTCTTT
J: TRBJ2-7; D: NA; V: TRBV5-5; size: once; CDR3: CASSFFGLGSYEQYF; DNA: TGTGCCAGCAGCTTTTTCGGGTTGGGGAGTTACGAGCAGTACTTC
J: TRBJ1-6; D: TRBD1; V: TRBV25-1; size: NA; CDR3: CASSTSGTGRSPLHF; DNA: TGTGCCAGCAGTACTTCCGGGACAGGGAGATCACCCCTCCACTTT
J: TRBJ2-3; D: NA; V: TRBV9; size: NA; CDR3: CASSEVSATTDTQYF; DNA: TGTGCCAGCAGCGAGGTTAGCGCAACGACAGATACGCAGTATTTT
J: TRBJ1-2; D: TRBD1; V: TRBV19; size: few; CDR3: CASSLPGTGGGYTF; DNA: TGTGCCAGTAGTCTTCCGGGGACAGGCGGTGGCTACACCTTC
J: TRBJ1-5; D: TRBD1; V: TRBV19; size: NA; CDR3: CASSDREVRYSNQPQHF; DNA: TGTGCCAGTTCGGACAGGGAGGTAAGATATAGCAATCAGCCCCAGCATTTT
J: TRBJ1-5; D: NA; V: TRBV11-2; size: NA; CDR3: CASSLGTNLNQPQHF; DNA: TGTGCCAGCAGCCTGGGGACAAACCTCAATCAGCCCCAGCATTTT
J: TRBJ2-5; D: TRBD2; V: TRBV5-1; size: NA; CDR3: CASSLSGSGGQETQYF; DNA: TGCGCCAGCAGCTTGTCTGGTAGCGGGGGGCAAGAGACCCAGTACTTC
J: TRBJ1-5; D: TRBD1; V: TRBV4-1; size: NA; CDR3: CASSQQGDSNQPQHF; DNA: TGCGCCAGCAGCCAGCAGGGGGATAGCAATCAGCCCCAGCATTTT
J: TRBJ2-3; D: NA; V: TRBV10-3; size: NA; CDR3: CAISDSRASGDTQYF; DNA: TGTGCCATCAGTGACAGCCGGGCCTCCGGAGATACGCAGTATTTT
J: TRBJ1-2; D: TRBD1; V: TRBV28; size: NA; CDR3: CASSLTGVGRYGYTF; DNA: TGTGCCAGCAGTCTGACAGGGGTAGGAAGGTATGGCTACACCTTC
J: TRBJ2-2; D: NA; V: TRBV25-1; size: NA; CDR3: CASSEWVRLFF; DNA: TGTGCCAGCAGTGAATGGGTCCGGCTGTTTTTT
J: TRBJ1-2; D: NA; V: TRBV7-9; size: NA; CDR3: CASSPRENYGYTF; DNA: TGTGCCAGCAGCCCCCGTGAAAACTATGGCTACACCTTC
J: TRBJ2-1; D: TRBD1; V: TRBV4-1; size: NA; CDR3: CASSQDGPGTDNEQFF; DNA: TGCGCCAGCAGCCAAGATGGGCCCGGGACAGACAATGAGCAGTTCTTC
J: TRBJ1-2; D: TRBD1; V: TRBV7-2; size: NA; CDR3: CASSLGGGGPNYGYTF; DNA: TGTGCCAGCAGCTTGGGAGGAGGGGGCCCTAACTATGGCTACACCTTC
J: TRBJ1-6; D: NA; V: TRBV5-1; size: NA; CDR3: CASSSGTGNSPLHF; DNA: TGCGCCAGCAGCTCAGGGACGGGAAATTCACCCCTCCACTTT
J: TRBJ2-1; D: TRBD1; V: TRBV19; size: NA; CDR3: CASSNRQGRNEQFF; DNA: TGTGCCAGTAGTAACCGACAGGGAAGGAATGAGCAGTTCTTC
J: TRBJ1-1; D: NA; V: TRBV2; size: NA; CDR3: CASKHRGMNTEAFF; DNA: TGTGCCAGTAAGCACAGAGGTATGAACACTGAAGCTTTCTTT
J: TRBJ1-3; D: NA; V: TRBV3-1/TRBV3-2; size: once; CDR3: CASSPIGGSGNTIYF; DNA: TGTGCCAGCAGTCCGATAGGGGGGTCTGGAAACACCATATATTTT
J: TRBJ2-7; D: TRBD2; V: TRBV6-5; size: NA; CDR3: CASSYPGLAGSYEQYF; DNA: TGTGCCAGCAGTTACCCGGGACTAGCGGGCTCCTACGAGCAGTACTTC
J: TRBJ2-5; D: NA; V: TRBV5-6; size: NA; CDR3: CASSLAGETQYF; DNA: TGTGCCAGCAGCTTGGCAGGAGAGACCCAGTACTTC
J: TRBJ2-1; D: TRBD2; V: TRBV11-3; size: NA; CDR3: CASSVSGGAIGEQFF; DNA: TGTGCCAGCAGCGTTAGCGGGGGGGCCATTGGTGAGCAGTTCTTC
J: TRBJ1-4; D: NA; V: TRBV6-2/TRBV6-3; size: NA; CDR3: CASSSPKGDPNEKLFF; DNA: TGTGCCAGCAGTTCCCCAAAAGGGGACCCGAATGAAAAACTGTTTTTT